These 13 T cell receptor beta chains were sequenced from one sample in a study of T cells in Graves' hyperthyroidism and ophthalmopathy. Amplification yielded TCR beta CDR3 regions, with RNA transcripts as the source. With the HTBI primer set, the TCR CDR3 went through a first round of RT-PCR. TCRdb used MiXCR to reprocess the multiplex PCR reads, holding one entry per CDR3 protein. The sample includes under 350,000 distinct CDR3 sequences, 15% to 20% seen only once; the top ten take 55% to 60%. Sample: blood. The receptors were gathered from an older woman with Graves' ophthalmopathy.

This clonotype was observed a few times. The genes are TRBV9 and TRBJ1-6; weak D call: TRBD1 (5 bases). The germline CDR1 and CDR2 sequences are SGDLS and YYNGEE. V was pared by 0 bases and J by 6 bases, with 7 bases between. This CDR3 has 14 residues. This chain's CDR3 is CASSVGDGNSPLHF. The CDR3 bases are TGTGCCAGCAGCGTAGGGGACGGTAATTCACCCCTCCACTTT.

This clonotype showed up many times. The chain uses TRBV12-3 or TRBV12-4 and TRBJ2-4, with 7 bases matching TRBD1. The V and J ends lost 5 bases and 4 bases, in that order; junction bases with no gene match: 5. The CDR3 totals 14 residues. CDR3: CASSPGQAKNIQYF. In DNA form, the CDR3 reads TGTGCCAGCAGTCCCGGACAGGCGAAAAACATTCAGTACTTC.

The rearrangement uses TRBV19 and TRBJ2-4, with TRBD1 identical over 8 bases. V lost 6 bases, J lost 6 bases, and 10 bases stayed unmatched. Germline CDR1 and CDR2: LNHDA and SQIVND (reference sequence). The CDR3 runs to 15 residues. In nucleotides, the CDR3 is TGTGCCAGTAGCACCTCTGGGACAGGAGGAAACATTCAGTACTTC. Residues: CASSTSGTGGNIQYF.

This chain uses TRBV7-2 with TRBJ1-4; D perhaps matches TRBD1 (5 bases). Germline CDR1 and CDR2: SGHTA and FQGNSA. This CDR3 spans 15 amino acids. V was cut by 1 base and J by 2 bases, with 8 bases left in between. The DNA of the CDR3 is TGTGCCAGCAGCTTAGGGGGGTTCACTAATGAAAAACTGTTTTTT. Its translation: CASSLGGFTNEKLFF.

This clonotype came up many times. The chain uses TRBV6-1 and TRBJ1-4, with D possibly being TRBD1 (6 bases). Germline assignment: CDR1 MNHNS and CDR2 SASEGT. V was trimmed by 5 bases and J by 8 bases, leaving 15 bases between them. The CDR3 consists of 14 residues. The CDR3 DNA sequence: TGTGCCAGCAGTCGCTCAGGGGTTGGCGAAAAACTGTTTTTT. Its protein is CASSRSGVGEKLFF.

The chain employs TRBV4-1 and TRBJ2-7; D uncertain. The length of the CDR3 is 16 residues. Germline-derived CDR1 and CDR2 are MGHRA and YSYEKL. Trimming took off 3 bases at V and 3 bases at J, with 18 bases between the two ends. The CDR3 region is CASSHPTLGGNYEQYF. CDR3 bases: TGCGCCAGCAGCCACCCGACTCTGGGCGGAAACTACGAGCAGTACTTC.

This clonotype was detected many times. The V and J genes are TRBV20-1 and TRBJ2-6; D call uncertain. The V and J ends lost 0 bases and 2 bases respectively, with 11 bases between them. Germline V gene data show CDR1 as DFQATT and CDR2 as SNEGSKA (reference sequence). The CDR3 contains 16 residues. The CDR3 loop reads CSARDNTRTGANVLTF. The CDR3 DNA follows: TGCAGTGCTAGAGATAATACCAGGACTGGGGCCAACGTCCTGACTTTC.

This clonotype has ten or more counts. The rearrangement links TRBV7-8 to TRBJ2-1; 7 nucleotides line up with TRBD1. The CDR3 length is 16 residues. After removal of 4 bases from V and 5 bases from J, the junction contained 11 bases not matched to a gene. Germline loops: CDR1 SGHVS, CDR2 FQNEAQ. Written as DNA, the CDR3 is TGTGCCAGCAGCTCAAGACAGGGTAAGGGGAACAATGAGCAGTTCTTC. Its protein is CASSSRQGKGNNEQFF.

This clonotype showed up many times. This chain links TRBV27 with TRBJ2-2, with unresolved D. The germline V and J ends were trimmed by 4 bases and 2 bases, with 5 bases remaining between them. The CDR3 totals 13 residues. Germline values: CDR1 MNHEY, CDR2 SMNVEV (reference sequence). The chain's CDR3 is CASSSANTGELFF. The CDR3 bases are TGTGCCAGCAGTTCCGCTAACACCGGGGAGCTGTTTTTT.

The chain recombines TRBV10-3 with TRBJ2-5; D uncertain. The CDR3 length is 15 residues. Trimming shortened V by 9 bases and J by 5 bases, and 22 bases separated the two germline ends. Germline CDR1 ENHRY, CDR2 SYGVKD. The chain's CDR3 is CAMEERPTSFETQYF. The CDR3 nucleotides read TGTGCCATGGAAGAGAGACCTACCAGTTTTGAGACCCAGTACTTC.

Ten or more counts support this clonotype. The genes are TRBV11-2 and TRBJ1-1; 7 positions agree with TRBD1. The CDR3 contains 14 residues. From germline, CDR1 is SGHAT and CDR2 FQNNGV. V lost 5 bases and J lost 2; bases outside the gene matches: 5. CDR3 DNA: TGTGCCAGCAGCCACAACAGGGGCAACACTGAAGCTTTCTTT. The encoded protein is CASSHNRGNTEAFF.

This clonotype was recorded at least ten times. The V gene is TRBV20-1, the J gene TRBJ2-7; TRBD2 matches 9 bases. Germline trimming cut 6 bases from V and 3 bases from J; bases unmatched to any gene: 6. Per the germline V gene, CDR1 is DFQATT and CDR2 is SNEGSKA (reference sequence). The CDR3 is 13 residues long. Written as DNA, the CDR3 is TGCAGTGCAGGGGGACTAGCCAACTACGAGCAGTACTTC. The encoded protein is CSAGGLANYEQYF.

This clonotype was seen ten or more times. The CDR3 spells CASSRYPTGSSEKLFF. The CDR3 region has the DNA TGTGCCAGCAGTAGATACCCGACGGGGAGTAGTGAAAAACTGTTTTTT. The chain couples TRBV27 to TRBJ1-4, with unresolved D. This CDR3 spans 16 amino acids. Germline-derived CDR1 and CDR2 are MNHEY and SMNVEV (reference sequence). V lost 5 bases, J lost 7 bases, and 20 bases lay in between.